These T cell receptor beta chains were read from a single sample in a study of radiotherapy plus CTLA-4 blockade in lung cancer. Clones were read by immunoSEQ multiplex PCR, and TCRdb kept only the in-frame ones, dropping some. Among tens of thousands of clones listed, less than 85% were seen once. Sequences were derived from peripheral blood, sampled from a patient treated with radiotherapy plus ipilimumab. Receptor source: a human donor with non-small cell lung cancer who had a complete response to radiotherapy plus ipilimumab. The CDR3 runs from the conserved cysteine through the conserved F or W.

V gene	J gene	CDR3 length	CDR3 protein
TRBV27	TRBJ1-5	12	CASSLSGGPQHF
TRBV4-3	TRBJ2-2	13	CASSQDRTGELFF
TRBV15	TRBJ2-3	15	CATSSDGSSVDTQYF
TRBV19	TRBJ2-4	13	CASSIPSGTIQYF
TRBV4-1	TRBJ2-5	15	CASSPGLAGGETQYF
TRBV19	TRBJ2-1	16	CASSISLAGGRNEQFF
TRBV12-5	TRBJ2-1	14	CASETSGRINEQFF
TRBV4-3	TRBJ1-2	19	CASSQGTDLQGLYNYGYTF
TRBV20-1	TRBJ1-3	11	CSAPSGNTIYF
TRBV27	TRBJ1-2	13	CASSSNPWSGYTF
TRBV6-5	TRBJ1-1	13	CASTTGVNTEAFF
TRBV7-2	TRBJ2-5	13	CASSPGLQETQYF
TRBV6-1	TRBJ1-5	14	CASSTTGDNQPQHF
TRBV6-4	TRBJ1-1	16	CASSDSYPTRNTEAFF
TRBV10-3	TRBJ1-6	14	CAISESQGESPLHF
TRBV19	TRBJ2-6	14	CASMRTGGANVLTF
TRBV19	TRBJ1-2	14	CASRPWTDGGGYTF
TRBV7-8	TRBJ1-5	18	CASSSLGGPGSDNQPQHF
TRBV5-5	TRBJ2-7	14	CASSLAGVTYEQYF
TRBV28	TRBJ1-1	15	CASSLSRGRDTEAFF
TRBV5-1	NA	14	CATTPGTGYNEQYF
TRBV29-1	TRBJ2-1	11	CSVSPGGEQFF
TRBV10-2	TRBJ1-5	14	CASSEGSANQPQHF
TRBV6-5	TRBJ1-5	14	CASSLDSGGQPQHF
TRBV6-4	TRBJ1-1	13	CASSVQGGTEAFF
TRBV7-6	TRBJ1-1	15	CASSTPGTGRTEAFF
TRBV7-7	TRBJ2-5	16	CASSLGVAGVGETQYF
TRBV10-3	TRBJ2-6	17	CAISESRGGSGANVLTF
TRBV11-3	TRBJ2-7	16	CASSLVQRTGGAQQYF
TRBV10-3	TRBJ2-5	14	CATGQGPLQETQYF
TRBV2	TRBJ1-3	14	CASSRQGAGNTIYF
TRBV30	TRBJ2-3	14	CAWTKTGGIDTQYF
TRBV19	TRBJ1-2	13	CASSIDRGQGYTF
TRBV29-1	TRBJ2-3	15	CSVTLDRDGTDTQYF
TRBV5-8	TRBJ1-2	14	CASSMDRGIDGYTF
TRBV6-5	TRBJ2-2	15	CASSFRVSRPGELFF
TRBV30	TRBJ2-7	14	CACAGLLSSYEQYF
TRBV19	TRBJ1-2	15	CASTLIGEGGYGYTF
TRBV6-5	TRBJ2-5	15	CASSKLAGGRETQYF
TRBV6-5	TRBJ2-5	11	CASRLGETQYF
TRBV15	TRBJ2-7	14	CATSRVAGAYEQYF
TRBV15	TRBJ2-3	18	CATSRDRSASQRTDTQYF
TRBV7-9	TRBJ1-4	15	CASSFGDREYEKLFF
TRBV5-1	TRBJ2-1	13	CASSSQGSNEQFF
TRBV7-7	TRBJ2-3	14	CASSPGTRADTQYF
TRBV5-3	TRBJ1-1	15	CARKGWGGIDTEAFF
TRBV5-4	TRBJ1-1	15	CASSLGWGRDTEAFF
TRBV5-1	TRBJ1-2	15	CASSLGTGDAYGYTF
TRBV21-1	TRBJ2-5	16	CASSKERPSGQETQYF
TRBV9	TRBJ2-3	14	CASSERGSTDTQYF